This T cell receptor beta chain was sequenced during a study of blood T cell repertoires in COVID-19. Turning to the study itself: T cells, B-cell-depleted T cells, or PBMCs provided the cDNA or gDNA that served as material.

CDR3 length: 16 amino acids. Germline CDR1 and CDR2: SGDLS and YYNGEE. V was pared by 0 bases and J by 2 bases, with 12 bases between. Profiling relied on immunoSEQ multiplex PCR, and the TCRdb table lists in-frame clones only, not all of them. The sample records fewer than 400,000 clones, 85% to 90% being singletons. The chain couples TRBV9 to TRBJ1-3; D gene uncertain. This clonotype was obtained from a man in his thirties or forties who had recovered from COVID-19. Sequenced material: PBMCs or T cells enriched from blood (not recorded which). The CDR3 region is CASSVDEVRTGNTIYF. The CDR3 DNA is TGTGCCAGCAGCGTAGACGAGGTACGCACTGGAAACACCATATATTTT.